What follows describes a single T cell receptor (beta chain). Assay: immunoSEQ multiplex PCR; the TCRdb copy retains only in-frame clones and omits some. Found here are under 20,000 clones, 88% of them singletons; the top ten hold roughly 3.2%. The data were taken from a study of blood T cell repertoires in COVID-19. Study context: PBMCs, B-cell-depleted T cells, or T cells provided the cDNA or gDNA that made up the material.

Germline CDR1 SGHTA, CDR2 FQGNSA. The V and J ends lost 6 bases and 1 base, in that order; junction bases with no gene match: 8. The CDR3 covers 16 residues. The source is a human donor in a cohort sampled during active COVID-19. The specimen sequenced was peripheral blood. The chain recombines TRBV7-2 with TRBJ2-1; 8 bases align to TRBD2. CDR3 DNA: TGTGCCAGCAGTGCGACCGGGACTAGGTCCTACAATGAGCAGTTCTTC. Encoded protein: CASSATGTRSYNEQFF.